Included here is one T cell receptor (beta chain) sequence, with context. V lost 6 bases and J lost 5; bases outside the gene matches: 10. CDR3 length: 15 amino acids. Germline V gene lookup returns CDR1 LNHDA and CDR2 SQIVND (reference sequence). The data belong to a study of blood T cell repertoires in COVID-19. About the study: The study drew acute and convalescent COVID-19 samples from the United States, Italy and Spain. PBMCs, B-cell-depleted T cells, or T cells were the source of the cDNA or gDNA that made up the material.

Enrollees, about 18 to 90 years old, lived in fewer than 25 US areas. Original processing notes: Amplified reference gene primers provided the basis for estimating nucleated cell counts. TCRdb's copy holds only in-frame clones and misses some; the assay was immunoSEQ multiplex PCR. V and J calls and clone size follow that table, whereas D and trimming were derived from the DNA. Altogether some 220,000 clones are present, roughly nine tenths being singletons, with the ten largest covering about 3%. The sequence came from a woman aged 18 to 35 in a cohort exposed to, infected with or recovered from COVID-19 (not recorded which). Sequenced input: PBMCs or T cells enriched from blood (not recorded which). The chain combines TRBV19 with TRBJ1-1; 9 bases are shared with TRBD1. The CDR3 DNA follows: TGTGCCAGTAGCCGTCCGGGACAGGGTCGGACTGAAGCTTTCTTT. The encoded protein is CASSRPGQGRTEAFF.